The clone carrying this TCR beta chain occurred a few times. This entry is derived from a study of T cells in Graves' hyperthyroidism and ophthalmopathy. With V trimmed by 3 bases and J by 2 bases, 3 bases remained unmatched. The CDR3 is 15 residues long. Looked up from germline, CDR1 is SGHNT and CDR2 is YYREEE (reference sequence). From RNA transcripts, TCR beta CDR3 regions were amplified. An initial round of RT-PCR targeting the TCR CDR3 relied on the HTBI primer set. TCRdb re-called the multiplex PCR reads through MiXCR, storing one row per CDR3 protein. The sample consists of roughly 250,000 distinct CDR3 sequences, roughly 15% of them appearing once.

The receptor was isolated from a woman aged 18-29 years with Graves' ophthalmopathy. The rearrangement links TRBV5-4 to TRBJ1-3; 9 nucleotides match TRBD1. Sequenced sample: blood. The CDR3 region has the DNA TGTGCCAGCAGCTGGGGGGACAGGGCTGGAAACACCATATATTTT. The encoded protein is CASSWGDRAGNTIYF.